The rows below give T cell receptor beta chains drawn from one sample of a study of T cells expressing NK-cell markers. TCRdb reanalyzed the 5' RACE reads and collapses them to one entry per CDR3 protein, without DNA. This repertoire includes some 390,000 distinct CDR3 sequences. Material: blood T cells: a sorted CD56 or NKG2C T cell subset, CD4+ or CD8+ T cells, or bulk PBMC T cells (not recorded which). These receptors all come from a woman in her forties or fifties in good health. CDR3s include the opening cysteine and the closing phenylalanine or tryptophan.

j_call,v_call,cdr3_aa
TRBJ2-5,TRBV27,CASTSRAGGETQYF
TRBJ2-1,TRBV12-3/TRBV12-4,CASSLGRGYNEQFF
TRBJ1-2,TRBV5-5,CASSPGYRGAGYTF
TRBJ2-3,TRBV5-1,CASSSGLAGVQTDTQYF
TRBJ1-5,TRBV12-3/TRBV12-4,CASSDWGFGPQHF
TRBJ2-4,TRBV7-9,CASSPVGVANIQYF
TRBJ2-2,TRBV12-3/TRBV12-4,CASSARDLTGELFF
TRBJ2-7,TRBV28,CASTPLGGSYEQYF
TRBJ1-1,TRBV10-3,CAIRQGGVNTEAFF
TRBJ2-3,TRBV6-6,CASSYPGLAQREGQYF
TRBJ2-1,TRBV25-1,CASNRGGGGPAEQFF
TRBJ1-1,TRBV20-1,CSARPRAHILNTEAFF
TRBJ1-5,TRBV18,CASSPLSVRGNQPQHF
TRBJ1-2,TRBV3-1,CASRSGQNYGYTF
TRBJ2-5,TRBV24-1,CATSDLAGNQETQYF
TRBJ2-3,TRBV6-6,CATRGQSGSDTQYF
TRBJ2-2,TRBV7-2,CASSLEVAGGELFF
TRBJ1-1,TRBV30,CAWSVQVKGAFF
TRBJ2-1,TRBV3-1,CASSQLLGSDEQFF
TRBJ2-3,TRBV29-1,CSVEVGRGAADTQYF
TRBJ2-7,TRBV10-3,CAISEQGSLVEQYF
TRBJ1-5,TRBV18,CASSPAGRYSNQPQHF
TRBJ2-5,TRBV21-1,CASLPDRASYQETQYF
TRBJ2-3,TRBV10-3,CAISDTGRTDTQYF
TRBJ2-5,TRBV20-1,CSVTSGVNTETQYF
TRBJ1-2,TRBV4-2,CASSQKSAGVGGYTF
TRBJ2-2,TRBV29-1,CSVEQRELTGELFF
TRBJ2-2,TRBV5-5,CASSLGQFPGELFF
TRBJ1-5,TRBV12-5,CASGPGASSQPQHF
TRBJ1-4,TRBV27,CASSLKNSGLGNEKLFF
TRBJ1-1,TRBV7-9,CASSSRGGVNTEAFF
TRBJ2-2,TRBV4-1,CASSPSGGRDTGELFF
TRBJ2-3,TRBV4-1,CASSQDRSSTDTQYF
TRBJ2-4,TRBV7-6,CASSPLTGKNIQYF
TRBJ2-1,TRBV20-1,CSALKNAGEQFF
TRBJ2-2,TRBV12-3/TRBV12-4,CASRPELAGVLSGELFF
TRBJ2-2,TRBV9,CASRRAQTNTGELFF
TRBJ2-1,TRBV29-1,CSVDYLAATRNEQFF
TRBJ2-2,TRBV30,CAWRGLAGQYTGELFF
TRBJ1-4,TRBV5-1,CASSLQAKEEKLFF
TRBJ2-2,TRBV5-1,CASKVAERTGELFF
TRBJ2-3,TRBV11-3,CASSLVLAGSADTQYF
TRBJ2-1,TRBV5-1,CASGGVANEQFF
TRBJ2-2,TRBV12-3/TRBV12-4,CASSLPGQRSGELFF
TRBJ2-2,TRBV10-3,CAMGQGASTGELFF
TRBJ1-1,TRBV5-5,CASSLAPANTEAFF
TRBJ2-1,TRBV5-1,CASSLVAPNNEQFF
TRBJ2-1,TRBV20-1,CSGSKGRSNEQFF
TRBJ1-2,TRBV4-1,CASSQVRGVSNGYTF
TRBJ2-2,TRBV7-3,CASSFGTGELFF
TRBJ1-2,TRBV10-3,CAISDGRGIYGYTF
TRBJ2-5,TRBV3-1,CASSHWEQGGETQYF
TRBJ2-1,TRBV7-2,CASSLVKGYLQFF
TRBJ2-1,TRBV6-5,CASSFFLAGRDEQFF
TRBJ2-1,TRBV7-9,CASSLRRGVVYEQFF
TRBJ2-2,TRBV20-1,CSARGTRDTGELFF
TRBJ1-4,TRBV6-5,CASSLTGSLNEKLFF
TRBJ2-2,TRBV12-3/TRBV12-4,CATVITGELFF
TRBJ2-4,TRBV7-8,CASSSTRMATKNIQYF
TRBJ2-1,TRBV20-1,CSARAKLSSYNEQFF